Below are 14 T cell receptor beta chains sequenced from a single sample in a study of cytotoxic CD8 clonotypes in ibrutinib-treated CLL. Assay used: immunoSEQ multiplex PCR; TCRdb lists only in-frame clones, some missing. Of some 150,000 clones listed, about 80% were seen once; the top ten hold about 13%. The material was PBMCs, obtained after 12 months of ibrutinib treatment. The receptor set was obtained from a human donor with chronic lymphocytic leukemia.

The count of this clone is one. This rearrangement joins TRBV25-1 to TRBJ1-2; 7 bases line up with TRBD1. The germline V gene encodes CDR1 MGHDK and CDR2 SYGVNS. The CDR3 consists of 14 residues. Trimming removed 1 base from V and 6 bases from J; junction bases left unmatched: 5. The CDR3 nucleotides read TGTGCCAGCAGTGAATTCGAGGGGGCAAATGGCTACACCTTC. Translating gives CASSEFEGANGYTF.

V is TRBV19 and J is TRBJ1-3; TRBD1 matches 10 bases. Germline trimming cut 6 bases from V and 0 bases from J; bases unmatched to any gene: 8. Germline loops: CDR1 LNHDA, CDR2 SQIVND (reference sequence). The length of the CDR3 is 17 residues. The CDR3 sequence is CASRSPGQGISGNTIYF. In DNA form, the CDR3 reads TGTGCCAGTAGGTCACCGGGACAGGGGATCTCTGGAAACACCATATATTTT.

The gene calls are TRBV6-4 and TRBJ1-1, with D possibly matching TRBD1 (6 bases). The CDR3 runs to 14 residues. Germline assignment: CDR1 MRHNA and CDR2 SNTAGT. Trimming left V 6 bases short and J 5 bases short, with 16 bases between. The DNA of the CDR3 is TGTGCCAGCAGCCCAGATGAGGGGGAGACTGAAGCTTTCTTT. This translates into CASSPDEGETEAFF.

The J gene is TRBJ2-7, the V gene TRBV18; possibly TRBD1 or TRBD2 for D (5 bases each). V lost 6 bases and J 7 bases, leaving 25 bases between the germline ends. The CDR3 is 16 amino acids. CDR1 KGHSH and CDR2 LQKENI come from the germline V gene. The CDR3 nucleotides are TGTGCCAGCTCCCCCATATCGGACATGCAGACGGGGGAGCAGTACTTC. Translation gives CASSPISDMQTGEQYF.

The CDR3 DNA reads TGTGCCAGCAGTGAGATAGCGGGAGGGATCACCGGGGAGCTGTTTTTT. Amino acid sequence: CASSEIAGGITGELFF. This chain joins TRBV2 and TRBJ2-2; 11 nucleotides line up with TRBD2. The germline CDR1 and CDR2 sequences are SNHLY and FYNNEI. The CDR3 contains 16 residues. Unmatched junction bases numbered 4, after V lost 3 bases and J lost 4 bases.

The table lists this clone with a few counts. V gene TRBV6-1 combines with J gene TRBJ1-4; 7 bases match TRBD1. V shed 3 bases and J 5 bases; nucleotides not matched to a gene: 9. CDR3 size: 16 residues. Germline values: CDR1 MNHNS, CDR2 SASEGT. CDR3 bases: TGTGCCAGCAGTGACTACTACAGGGGTGGGAATGAAAAACTGTTTTTT. Protein product: CASSDYYRGGNEKLFF.

The chain links TRBV5-1 to TRBJ1-1, with 7 nucleotides matching TRBD1. Germline V gene lookup returns CDR1 SGHRS and CDR2 YFSETQ. Trimming at V came to 0 bases and at J to 1 base, leaving 9 bases not matched to a gene. CDR3 length equals 17 residues. CDR3 residues: CASSLDLRTGRNTEAFF. CDR3 nucleotide sequence: TGCGCCAGCAGCTTGGACCTTAGGACAGGTAGGAACACTGAAGCTTTCTTT. Variable domain in full (rest from reference TRBV5-1 and TRBJ1-1): KAGVTQTPRYLIKTRGQQVTLSCSPISGHRSVSWYQQTPGQGLQFLFEYFSETQRNKGNFPGRFSGRQFSNSRSEMNVSTLELGDSALYLCASSLDLRTGRNTEAFFGQGTRLTVV.

The chain couples TRBV27 to TRBJ2-3; 8 bases line up with TRBD2. The CDR3 has 15 residues. J lost 4 bases, V lost 5 bases, and 8 bases had no gene match. The germline gives CDR1 MNHEY, CDR2 SMNVEV (reference sequence). Here the CDR3 DNA reads TGTGCCAGCAGTACACAGCGGGAGTGGGCAGATACGCAGTATTTT. Translating it yields CASSTQREWADTQYF.

In its sample, this clone was seen a few times. The chain couples TRBV5-6 to TRBJ2-2, with TRBD2 as a possible D gene (5 bases). This CDR3 spans 15 amino acids. From germline, CDR1 is SGHDT and CDR2 YYEEEE. V was shortened by 4 bases and J by 4 bases, with 14 bases between the two germline ends. CDR3 nucleotide sequence: TGTGCCAGCAGCGGAACGCGGGCCTTCACCGGGGAGCTGTTTTTT. This sequence encodes CASSGTRAFTGELFF.

The rearrangement uses TRBV10-3 and TRBJ2-7, with TRBD2 as a possible D gene (5 bases). V was shortened by 0 bases and J by 5 bases, with 14 bases between the two germline ends. The CDR3 totals 15 residues. Germline V gene data show CDR1 as ENHRY and CDR2 as SYGVKD. DNA for the CDR3: TGTGCCATCAGTGAGTCGGAGGATAATAGAGACGAGCAGTACTTC. This encodes CAISESEDNRDEQYF.

The J gene is TRBJ2-2, the V gene TRBV7-2; 11 nucleotides agree with TRBD2. The germline V gene encodes CDR1 SGHTA and CDR2 FQGNSA. There are 17 residues in the CDR3. The V segment lost 5 bases and the J segment 3 bases; nucleotides outside the gene matches: 8. DNA for the CDR3: TGTGCCAGCAGCCCCGGGCTAGCGGGAGGTTACACCGGGGAGCTGTTTTTT. Translation: CASSPGLAGGYTGELFF.

J is TRBJ1-3 and V is TRBV15; D is undetermined. The germline V and J ends were trimmed by 1 base and 4 bases, with 2 bases remaining between them. Germline V lookup: CDR1 LNHNV, CDR2 YYDKDF (reference sequence). The CDR3 totals 12 residues. CDR3 protein: CATSRAGNTIYF. The CDR3 bases are TGTGCCACCAGCAGAGCGGGAAACACCATATATTTT.

The chain couples TRBV9 to TRBJ1-3; no clear D. CDR1 is SGDLS and CDR2 is YYNGEE in the germline V gene. The CDR3 is made up of 15 amino acids. V was trimmed by 7 bases and J by 4 bases, leaving 18 bases between them. The CDR3 sequence: CASSQKDLWGNTIYF. CDR3 bases: TGTGCCAGCTCTCAGAAAGACCTTTGGGGAAACACCATATATTTT.

CDR3 region: CASRWRGAEAFF. The CDR3 DNA reads as TGTGCCAGCAGGTGGAGGGGAGCCGAAGCTTTCTTT. The V and J genes are TRBV2 and TRBJ1-1; tentatively, D is TRBD1 (5 bases). V lost 6 bases and J 8 bases, leaving 13 bases between the germline ends. CDR1 is SNHLY and CDR2 is FYNNEI in the germline V gene. The CDR3 contains 12 residues.